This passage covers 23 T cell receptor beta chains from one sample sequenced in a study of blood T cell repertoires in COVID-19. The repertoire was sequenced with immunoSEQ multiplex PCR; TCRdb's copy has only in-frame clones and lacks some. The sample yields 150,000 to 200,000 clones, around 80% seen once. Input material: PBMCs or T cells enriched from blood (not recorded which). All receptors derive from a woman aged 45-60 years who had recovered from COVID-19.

In DNA form, the CDR3 reads TGTGCCACCAGTGATGCGCTACTAGCGGGAGATATAGATACGCAGTATTTT. It encodes CATSDALLAGDIDTQYF. V gene TRBV24-1 combines with J gene TRBJ2-3, with 11 bases aligning to TRBD2. The CDR3 covers 17 residues. CDR1 and CDR2 from the germline V gene are KGHDR and SFDVKD. The junction had 9 bases not matched to a gene; V was cut back by 3 bases and J by 5 bases.

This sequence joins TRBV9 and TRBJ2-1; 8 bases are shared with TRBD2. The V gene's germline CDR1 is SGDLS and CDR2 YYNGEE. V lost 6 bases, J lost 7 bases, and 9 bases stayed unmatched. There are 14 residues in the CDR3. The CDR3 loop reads CASNLGTSGNEQFF. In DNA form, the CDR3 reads TGTGCCAGCAACTTAGGGACTAGTGGAAATGAGCAGTTCTTC.

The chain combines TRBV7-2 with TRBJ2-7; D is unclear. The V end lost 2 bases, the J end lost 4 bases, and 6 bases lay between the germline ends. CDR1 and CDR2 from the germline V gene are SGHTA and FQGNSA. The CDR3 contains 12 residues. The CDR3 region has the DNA TGTGCCAGCAGCTTACTCAGGTACGAGCAGTACTTC. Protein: CASSLLRYEQYF.

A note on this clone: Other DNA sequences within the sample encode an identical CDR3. This CDR3 reads CASSQDADTQYF. In DNA, the CDR3 is TGTGCCAGCAGCCAAGACGCAGATACGCAGTATTTT. The V and J genes are TRBV3-1 (or the pseudogene TRBV3-2) and TRBJ2-3; D gene unclear. Germline V gene lookup returns CDR1 LGHDT and CDR2 YNNKEL (reference sequence). The CDR3 is 12 amino acids. V gave up 0 bases and J gave up 4 bases, with 2 bases separating them.

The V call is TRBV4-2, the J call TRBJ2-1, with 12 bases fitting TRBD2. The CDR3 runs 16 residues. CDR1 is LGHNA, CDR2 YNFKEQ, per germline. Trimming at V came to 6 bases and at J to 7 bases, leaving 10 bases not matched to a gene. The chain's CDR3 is CASSHVSSGRDNEQFF. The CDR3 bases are TGTGCCAGCAGTCATGTTTCTAGCGGGAGGGATAATGAGCAGTTCTTC.

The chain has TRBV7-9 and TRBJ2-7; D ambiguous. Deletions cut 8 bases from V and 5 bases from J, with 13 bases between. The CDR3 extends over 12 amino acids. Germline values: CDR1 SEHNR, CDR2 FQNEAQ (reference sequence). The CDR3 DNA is TGTGCCAGCTCGCGGTTCGGTAACGAGCAGTACTTC. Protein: CASSRFGNEQYF.

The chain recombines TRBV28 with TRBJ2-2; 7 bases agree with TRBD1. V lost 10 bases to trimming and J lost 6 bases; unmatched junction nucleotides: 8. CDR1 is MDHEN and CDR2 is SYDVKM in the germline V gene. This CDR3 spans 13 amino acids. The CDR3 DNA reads TGTGCCATCGGACAGGTTGGGGCCGGGGAGCTGTTTTTT. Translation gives CAIGQVGAGELFF.

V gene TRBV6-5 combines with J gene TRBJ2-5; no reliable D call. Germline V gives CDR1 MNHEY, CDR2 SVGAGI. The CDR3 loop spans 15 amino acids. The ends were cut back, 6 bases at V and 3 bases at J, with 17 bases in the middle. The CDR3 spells CASRSDRQDKETQYF. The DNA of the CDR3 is TGTGCCAGCAGGTCCGATAGGCAGGATAAAGAGACCCAGTACTTC.

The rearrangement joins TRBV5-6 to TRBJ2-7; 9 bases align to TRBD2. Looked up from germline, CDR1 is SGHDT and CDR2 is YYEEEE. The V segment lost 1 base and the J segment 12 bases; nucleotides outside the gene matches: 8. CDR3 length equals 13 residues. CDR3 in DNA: TGTGCCAGCAGCTTGTCTAGCGGGATCCTATCGTACTTC. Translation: CASSLSSGILSYF.

The CDR3 bases are TGTGCCAGCAGCTCGACAGCTTCCAACACTGAAGCTTTCTTT. Its protein is CASSSTASNTEAFF. This chain uses TRBV11-3 with TRBJ1-1; possible D gene TRBD1, 5 bases. V was cut by 4 bases and J by 2 bases, with 11 bases left in between. Looked up from germline, CDR1 is SGHNT and CDR2 is YENEEA. The CDR3 is made up of 14 amino acids.

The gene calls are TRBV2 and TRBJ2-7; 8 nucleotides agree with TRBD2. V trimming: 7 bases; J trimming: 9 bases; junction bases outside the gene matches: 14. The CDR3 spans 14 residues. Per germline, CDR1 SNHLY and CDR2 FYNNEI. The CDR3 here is CASTGGRTPRGQYF. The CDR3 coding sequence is TGTGCCAGCACGGGCGGGAGGACCCCGCGGGGGCAGTACTTC.

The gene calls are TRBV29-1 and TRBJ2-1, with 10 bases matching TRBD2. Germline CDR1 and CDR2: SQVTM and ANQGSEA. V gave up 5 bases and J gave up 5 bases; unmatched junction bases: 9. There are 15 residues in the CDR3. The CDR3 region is CSVHGASGRNNEQFF. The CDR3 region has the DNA TGCAGCGTTCACGGGGCTAGCGGGAGAAACAATGAGCAGTTCTTC.

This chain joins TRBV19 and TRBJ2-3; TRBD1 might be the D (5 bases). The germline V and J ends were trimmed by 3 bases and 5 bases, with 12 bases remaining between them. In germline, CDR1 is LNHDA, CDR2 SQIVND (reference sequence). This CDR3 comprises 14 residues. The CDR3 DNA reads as TGTGCCAGTAGTATCATGGGGCGCGAAGATACGCAGTATTTT. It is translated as CASSIMGREDTQYF.

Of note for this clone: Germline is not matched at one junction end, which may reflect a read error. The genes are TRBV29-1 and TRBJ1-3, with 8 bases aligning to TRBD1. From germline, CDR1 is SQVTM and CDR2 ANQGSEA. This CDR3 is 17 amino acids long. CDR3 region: CPLGPGGAEDGGNTIYF. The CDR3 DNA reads TGTCCCCTGGGGCCAGGGGGCGCGGAAGATGGCGGAAACACCATATATTTT.

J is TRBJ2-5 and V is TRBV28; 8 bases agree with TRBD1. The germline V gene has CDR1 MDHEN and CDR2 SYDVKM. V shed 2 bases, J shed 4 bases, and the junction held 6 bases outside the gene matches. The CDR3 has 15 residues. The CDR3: CASSLEVDRGETQYF. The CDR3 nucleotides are TGTGCCAGCAGTTTAGAGGTTGACAGGGGAGAGACCCAGTACTTC.

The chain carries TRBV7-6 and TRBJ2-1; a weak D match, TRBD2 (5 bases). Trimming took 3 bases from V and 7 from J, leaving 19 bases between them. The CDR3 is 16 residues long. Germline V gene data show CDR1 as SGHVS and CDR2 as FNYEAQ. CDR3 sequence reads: CASSLLFAGRSNEQFF. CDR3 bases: TGTGCCAGCAGCTTGCTATTCGCGGGTCGGAGTAATGAGCAGTTCTTC.

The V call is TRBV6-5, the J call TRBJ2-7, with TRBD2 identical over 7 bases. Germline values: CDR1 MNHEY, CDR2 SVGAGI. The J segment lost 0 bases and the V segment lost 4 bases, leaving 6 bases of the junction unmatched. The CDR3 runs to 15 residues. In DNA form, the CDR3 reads TGTGCCAGCAGTTCATCTAGCGGAAGCTCCTACGAGCAGTACTTC. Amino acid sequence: CASSSSSGSSYEQYF.

CDR3 region: CASRPRGPDQPQHF. The CDR3 nucleotides are TGTGCCAGCAGACCCAGGGGGCCTGATCAGCCCCAGCATTTT. This chain links TRBV6-5 with TRBJ1-5; 8 positions agree with TRBD1. CDR3 length equals 14 residues. Looked up from germline, CDR1 is MNHEY and CDR2 is SVGAGI. V gave up 6 bases and J gave up 5 bases; unmatched junction bases: 6.

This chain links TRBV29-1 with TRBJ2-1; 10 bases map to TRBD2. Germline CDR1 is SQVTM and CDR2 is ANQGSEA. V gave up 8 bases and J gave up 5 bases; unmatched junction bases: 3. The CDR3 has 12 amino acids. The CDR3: CSPGTSDNEQFF. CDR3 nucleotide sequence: TGCAGCCCTGGGACTAGCGACAATGAGCAGTTCTTC.

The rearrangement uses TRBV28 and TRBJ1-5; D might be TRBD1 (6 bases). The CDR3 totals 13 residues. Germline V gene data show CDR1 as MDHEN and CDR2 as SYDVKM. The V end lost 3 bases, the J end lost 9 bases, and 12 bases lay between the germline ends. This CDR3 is CASSLDSPLPQHF. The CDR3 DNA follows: TGTGCCAGCAGTTTGGACAGCCCGTTGCCCCAGCATTTT.

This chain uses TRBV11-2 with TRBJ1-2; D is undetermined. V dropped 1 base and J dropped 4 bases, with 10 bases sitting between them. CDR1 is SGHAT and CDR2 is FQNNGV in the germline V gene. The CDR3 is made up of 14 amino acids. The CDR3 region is CASSLGAEGYGYTF. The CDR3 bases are TGTGCCAGCAGCTTAGGGGCGGAGGGCTATGGCTACACCTTC. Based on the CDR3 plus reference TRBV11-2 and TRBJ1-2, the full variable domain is EAGVAQSPRYKIIEKRQSVAFWCNPISGHATLYWYQQILGQGPKLLIQFQNNGVVDDSQLPKDRFSAERLKGVDSTLKIQPAKLEDSAVYLCASSLGAEGYGYTFGSGTRLTVV.

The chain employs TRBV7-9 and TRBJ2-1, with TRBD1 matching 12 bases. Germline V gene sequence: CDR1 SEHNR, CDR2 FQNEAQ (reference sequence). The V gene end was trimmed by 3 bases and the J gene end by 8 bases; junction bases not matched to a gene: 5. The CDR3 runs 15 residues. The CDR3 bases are TGTGCCAGCAGCTTTGGGACAGGGGGCCGCGATGAGCAGTTCTTC. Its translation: CASSFGTGGRDEQFF.

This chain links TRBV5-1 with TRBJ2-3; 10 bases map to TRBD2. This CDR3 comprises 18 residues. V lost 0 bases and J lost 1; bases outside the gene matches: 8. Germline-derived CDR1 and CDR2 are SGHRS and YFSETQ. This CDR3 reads CASSLEGGLAGGTDTQYF. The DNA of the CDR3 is TGCGCCAGCAGCTTGGAAGGTGGGCTAGCGGGGGGCACAGATACGCAGTATTTT.